Listed below are T cell receptor beta chains from one sample, sequenced in a study of OX40 agonist ivuxolimab in advanced cancers. Profiled with immunoSEQ multiplex PCR; TCRdb holds only in-frame clones, not every one. Here the sample spans 13,000 to 15,000 clones, about 75% being singletons. The material sequenced was CD4+ or CD8+ T cells sorted from blood, taken in a trial of the OX40 agonist ivuxolimab. The source of these receptors is an adult with an advanced solid tumor such as melanoma, head and neck, liver or kidney cancer. CDR3s include the opening cysteine and the closing phenylalanine or tryptophan. Each record gives: V gene, D gene, clone size, J gene, CDR3 protein, CDR3 DNA. The D gene is left open where the match is weak. A clone size is listed for some rows: how often the clone was seen (once, few, many), or a class if it is expanded.

V gene: TRBV7-3
D gene: TRBD1
clone size: -
J gene: TRBJ1-1
CDR3 protein: CASSPRGQGYTEAFF
CDR3 DNA: TGTGCCAGCAGCCCACGGGGACAGGGATACACTGAAGCTTTCTTT

V gene: TRBV29-1
D gene: -
clone size: once
J gene: TRBJ1-2
CDR3 protein: CSVEGSRGPSDYGYTF
CDR3 DNA: TGCAGCGTTGAAGGCTCGCGGGGCCCCAGTGACTATGGCTACACCTTC

V gene: TRBV4-3
D gene: TRBD2
clone size: medium-sized
J gene: TRBJ2-7
CDR3 protein: CASSLTSGGAYEQYF
CDR3 DNA: TGCGCCAGCAGCCTTACTAGCGGGGGGGCCTACGAGCAGTACTTC

V gene: TRBV2
D gene: TRBD2
clone size: -
J gene: TRBJ2-1
CDR3 protein: CASSGSGGATEQFF
CDR3 DNA: TGTGCCAGCAGTGGTAGCGGGGGGGCCACTGAGCAGTTCTTC

V gene: TRBV15
D gene: TRBD1
clone size: -
J gene: TRBJ2-6
CDR3 protein: CATSGWTGGSGANVLTF
CDR3 DNA: TGTGCCACCAGCGGCTGGACAGGGGGCTCTGGGGCCAACGTCCTGACTTTC

V gene: TRBV5-6
D gene: -
clone size: -
J gene: TRBJ2-5
CDR3 protein: CASSLAGMGRQETQYF
CDR3 DNA: TGTGCCAGCAGCTTGGCGGGGATGGGAAGGCAAGAGACCCAGTACTTC

V gene: TRBV5-1
D gene: TRBD2
clone size: -
J gene: TRBJ2-1
CDR3 protein: CASSLSAGFYNEQFF
CDR3 DNA: TGCGCCAGCAGCTTGTCAGCGGGGTTCTACAATGAGCAGTTCTTC

V gene: TRBV7-6
D gene: -
clone size: -
J gene: TRBJ1-5
CDR3 protein: CASSLAYSNQPQHF
CDR3 DNA: TGTGCCAGCAGCTTAGCCTATAGCAATCAGCCCCAGCATTTT

V gene: TRBV6-9
D gene: TRBD2
clone size: -
J gene: TRBJ2-1
CDR3 protein: CASSFGGEQFF
CDR3 DNA: TGTGCCAGCAGTTTCGGGGGGGAGCAGTTCTTC

V gene: TRBV10-3
D gene: -
clone size: few
J gene: TRBJ1-5
CDR3 protein: CAIPGQPQHF
CDR3 DNA: TGTGCCATCCCAGGCCAGCCCCAGCATTTT

V gene: TRBV9
D gene: -
clone size: -
J gene: TRBJ2-2
CDR3 protein: CASSVVRDLNTGELFF
CDR3 DNA: TGTGCCAGCAGCGTAGTTCGGGACCTGAACACCGGGGAGCTGTTTTTT

V gene: TRBV7-9
D gene: -
clone size: few
J gene: TRBJ1-1
CDR3 protein: CASSPTGNTEAFF
CDR3 DNA: TGTGCCAGCAGCCCTACAGGGAACACTGAAGCTTTCTTT

V gene: TRBV7-9
D gene: TRBD1
clone size: -
J gene: TRBJ1-2
CDR3 protein: CASSARDRVNLLF
CDR3 DNA: TGTGCCAGCAGCGCCCGGGACAGGGTGAATCTACTCTTC

V gene: TRBV29-1
D gene: TRBD1
clone size: -
J gene: TRBJ1-5
CDR3 protein: CSVPRTGMRRPQHF
CDR3 DNA: TGCAGCGTCCCTAGGACAGGAATGCGGCGGCCCCAGCATTTT

V gene: TRBV4-1
D gene: TRBD2
clone size: -
J gene: TRBJ2-7
CDR3 protein: CASSPGTSGGFSYEQYF
CDR3 DNA: TGCGCCAGCAGCCCCGGGACTAGCGGGGGCTTTTCCTACGAGCAGTACTTC

V gene: TRBV7-2
D gene: TRBD1
clone size: once
J gene: TRBJ2-5
CDR3 protein: CASSYRGVVRETQYF
CDR3 DNA: TGTGCCAGCAGCTACAGGGGGGTTGTGCGAGAGACCCAGTACTTC

V gene: TRBV10-3
D gene: TRBD1
clone size: medium-sized
J gene: TRBJ1-2
CDR3 protein: CAISSGQGNYGYTF
CDR3 DNA: TGTGCCATCAGCTCCGGACAGGGGAACTATGGCTACACCTTC

V gene: TRBV9
D gene: -
clone size: -
J gene: TRBJ1-1
CDR3 protein: CASSHAGMAEAFF
CDR3 DNA: TGTGCCAGCAGCCACGCAGGGATGGCTGAAGCTTTCTTT

V gene: TRBV7-9
D gene: -
clone size: few
J gene: TRBJ2-7
CDR3 protein: CASGTRPYEQYF
CDR3 DNA: TGTGCCAGCGGAACTAGGCCCTACGAGCAGTACTTC

V gene: TRBV21-1
D gene: -
clone size: once
J gene: TRBJ2-1
CDR3 protein: CASSPRDFGHEQFF
CDR3 DNA: TGTGCCAGCAGCCCCCGGGACTTCGGGCATGAGCAGTTCTTC

V gene: TRBV6-1
D gene: TRBD2
clone size: -
J gene: TRBJ2-3
CDR3 protein: CASSELPWDGGAEDTQYF
CDR3 DNA: TGTGCCAGCAGTGAACTGCCTTGGGACGGGGGGGCCGAGGATACGCAGTATTTT

V gene: TRBV23-1
D gene: -
clone size: -
J gene: TRBJ1-2
CDR3 protein: CASSQEPVGGSYGYTF
CDR3 DNA: TGCGCCAGCAGCCAAGAGCCCGTCGGGGGGAGCTATGGCTACACCTTC

V gene: TRBV4-3
D gene: -
clone size: few
J gene: TRBJ2-1
CDR3 protein: CASSQDAWARGEQFF
CDR3 DNA: TGCGCCAGCAGCCAAGATGCGTGGGCCCGAGGTGAGCAGTTCTTC

V gene: TRBV11-2
D gene: -
clone size: -
J gene: TRBJ2-7
CDR3 protein: CASSPRDISPYEQYF
CDR3 DNA: TGTGCCAGCAGCCCCCGGGACATTTCGCCTTACGAGCAGTACTTC

V gene: TRBV5-1
D gene: TRBD1
clone size: -
J gene: TRBJ2-5
CDR3 protein: CASSPGTGAETQYF
CDR3 DNA: TGCGCCAGCAGCCCTGGGACAGGGGCAGAGACCCAGTACTTC

V gene: TRBV5-6
D gene: -
clone size: -
J gene: TRBJ2-5
CDR3 protein: CASSLIWETQYF
CDR3 DNA: TGTGCCAGCAGCTTAATTTGGGAGACCCAGTACTTC

V gene: TRBV6-6
D gene: -
clone size: -
J gene: TRBJ2-2
CDR3 protein: CASSYRVLGGELFF
CDR3 DNA: TGTGCCAGCAGTTACAGGGTTCTGGGTGGGGAGCTGTTTTTT

V gene: TRBV5-1
D gene: TRBD2
clone size: -
J gene: TRBJ2-3
CDR3 protein: CASSSDPTSGGADTQYF
CDR3 DNA: TGCGCCAGCAGCTCGGACCCGACTAGCGGGGGCGCAGATACGCAGTATTTT

V gene: TRBV6-5
D gene: -
clone size: -
J gene: TRBJ2-2
CDR3 protein: CASSYSRGATGELFF
CDR3 DNA: TGTGCCAGCAGTTACTCGAGGGGGGCAACCGGGGAGCTGTTTTTT

V gene: TRBV7-9
D gene: -
clone size: large
J gene: TRBJ1-1
CDR3 protein: CASSLGGTSNTEAFF
CDR3 DNA: TGTGCCAGCAGCTTAGGCGGGACCAGTAACACTGAAGCTTTCTTT

V gene: TRBV7-8
D gene: TRBD1
clone size: -
J gene: TRBJ1-2
CDR3 protein: CASISDRGGYTF
CDR3 DNA: TGTGCCAGCATATCGGACAGGGGTGGCTACACCTTC

V gene: TRBV27
D gene: TRBD2
clone size: -
J gene: TRBJ2-7
CDR3 protein: CASSLYRTSGLREQYF
CDR3 DNA: TGTGCCAGCAGTTTATACCGGACTAGCGGTCTGAGAGAGCAGTACTTC

V gene: TRBV19
D gene: -
clone size: few
J gene: TRBJ2-7
CDR3 protein: CASSNRDGTYEQYF
CDR3 DNA: TGTGCCAGTAGTAACCGGGACGGAACCTACGAGCAGTACTTC

V gene: TRBV5-6
D gene: -
clone size: once
J gene: TRBJ2-7
CDR3 protein: CASSWEEGFFQDEQYF
CDR3 DNA: TGTGCCAGCAGCTGGGAGGAAGGGTTCTTTCAAGACGAGCAGTACTTC

V gene: TRBV19
D gene: -
clone size: -
J gene: TRBJ2-3
CDR3 protein: CASSIGGTSTDTQYF
CDR3 DNA: TGTGCCAGTAGTATCGGTGGGACTAGCACAGATACGCAGTATTTT

V gene: TRBV7-8
D gene: -
clone size: medium-sized
J gene: TRBJ2-3
CDR3 protein: CASNPTLASTDTQYF
CDR3 DNA: TGTGCCAGCAACCCGACCCTAGCTAGCACAGATACGCAGTATTTT

V gene: TRBV9
D gene: -
clone size: few
J gene: TRBJ2-5
CDR3 protein: CASSQGEETQYF
CDR3 DNA: TGTGCCAGCAGTCAAGGGGAAGAGACCCAGTACTTC

V gene: TRBV7-2
D gene: TRBD2
clone size: -
J gene: TRBJ2-5
CDR3 protein: CASSLRLAGAQETQYF
CDR3 DNA: TGTGCCAGCAGCTTAAGACTAGCGGGGGCTCAAGAGACCCAGTACTTC

V gene: TRBV4-3
D gene: -
clone size: -
J gene: TRBJ1-4
CDR3 protein: CASSQDLRDGEKLFF
CDR3 DNA: TGCGCCAGCAGCCAAGATCTCAGGGATGGTGAAAAACTGTTTTTT

V gene: TRBV29-1
D gene: -
clone size: -
J gene: TRBJ2-2
CDR3 protein: CSVESGGRGTGELFF
CDR3 DNA: TGCAGCGTTGAATCGGGGGGCCGCGGCACCGGGGAGCTGTTTTTT

V gene: TRBV5-1
D gene: -
clone size: -
J gene: TRBJ2-1
CDR3 protein: CASSLGDSRSVHEQFF
CDR3 DNA: TGCGCCAGCAGCTTGGGGGATTCACGCAGTGTGCATGAGCAGTTCTTC

V gene: TRBV4-2
D gene: TRBD2
clone size: -
J gene: TRBJ2-1
CDR3 protein: CASSQERTSGGRGEQFF
CDR3 DNA: TGTGCCAGCAGCCAGGAGAGGACTAGCGGGGGGCGGGGTGAGCAGTTCTTC

V gene: TRBV19
D gene: -
clone size: -
J gene: TRBJ2-7
CDR3 protein: CASSIVGGPAAYEQYF
CDR3 DNA: TGTGCCAGTAGTATTGTGGGGGGCCCAGCGGCTTACGAGCAGTACTTC

V gene: TRBV19
D gene: TRBD1
clone size: -
J gene: TRBJ1-5
CDR3 protein: CAISPSGGVQPQHF
CDR3 DNA: TGTGCTATCTCTCCCTCAGGGGGTGTTCAGCCCCAGCATTTT

V gene: TRBV6-5
D gene: TRBD1
clone size: few
J gene: TRBJ2-2
CDR3 protein: CASRAGTGNTGELFF
CDR3 DNA: TGTGCCAGCAGGGCGGGGACAGGGAACACCGGGGAGCTGTTTTTT

V gene: TRBV9
D gene: -
clone size: few
J gene: TRBJ2-5
CDR3 protein: CASSARSQSYQETQYF
CDR3 DNA: TGTGCCAGCAGCGCCAGGTCCCAGTCGTACCAAGAGACCCAGTACTTC

V gene: TRBV7-8
D gene: -
clone size: few
J gene: TRBJ2-3
CDR3 protein: CASSQKDTQYF
CDR3 DNA: TGTGCCAGCAGCCAGAAAGATACGCAGTATTTT

V gene: TRBV5-4
D gene: TRBD2
clone size: -
J gene: TRBJ2-3
CDR3 protein: CASSSSGGAGDTQYF
CDR3 DNA: TGTGCCAGCAGCTCTAGCGGGGGGGCCGGAGATACGCAGTATTTT

V gene: TRBV4-3
D gene: TRBD2
clone size: -
J gene: TRBJ2-7
CDR3 protein: CASSQEDGDYAPRYF
CDR3 DNA: TGCGCCAGCAGCCAAGAAGATGGGGACTACGCGCCTCGGTACTTC

V gene: TRBV5-1
D gene: TRBD1
clone size: -
J gene: TRBJ2-7
CDR3 protein: CASSQSRDRGNYEQYF
CDR3 DNA: TGCGCCAGCAGCCAAAGCCGGGACAGGGGAAATTACGAGCAGTACTTC

V gene: TRBV5-1
D gene: TRBD1
clone size: -
J gene: TRBJ2-3
CDR3 protein: CASSLAGTGAADTQYF
CDR3 DNA: TGCGCCAGCAGCTTGGCGGGGACAGGGGCCGCAGATACGCAGTATTTT

V gene: TRBV2
D gene: -
clone size: -
J gene: TRBJ1-2
CDR3 protein: CASSGTVGYGYTF
CDR3 DNA: TGTGCCAGCAGTGGGACGGTGGGTTATGGCTACACCTTC

V gene: TRBV4-1
D gene: -
clone size: -
J gene: TRBJ2-7
CDR3 protein: CASSQVPGTRSYEQYF
CDR3 DNA: TGCGCCAGCAGCCAAGTTCCGGGGACCAGGTCCTACGAGCAGTACTTC